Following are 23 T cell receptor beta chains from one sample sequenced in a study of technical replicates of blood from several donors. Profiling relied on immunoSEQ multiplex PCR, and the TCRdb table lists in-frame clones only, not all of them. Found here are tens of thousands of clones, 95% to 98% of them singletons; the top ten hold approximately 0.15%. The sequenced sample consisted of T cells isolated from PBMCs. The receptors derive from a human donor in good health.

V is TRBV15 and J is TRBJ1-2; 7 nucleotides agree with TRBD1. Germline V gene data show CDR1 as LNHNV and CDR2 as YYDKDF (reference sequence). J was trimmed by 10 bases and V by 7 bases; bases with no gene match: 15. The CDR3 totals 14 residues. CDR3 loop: CATTTTSEQGPYTF. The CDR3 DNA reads TGTGCCACCACCACCACCAGCGAACAGGGGCCCTACACCTTC.

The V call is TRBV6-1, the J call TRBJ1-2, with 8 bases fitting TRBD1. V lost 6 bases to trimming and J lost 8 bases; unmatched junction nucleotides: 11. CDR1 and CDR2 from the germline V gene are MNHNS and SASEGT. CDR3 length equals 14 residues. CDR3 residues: CASRLNQGARGYTF. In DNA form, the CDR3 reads TGTGCCAGCAGACTAAATCAGGGGGCGAGGGGCTACACCTTC.

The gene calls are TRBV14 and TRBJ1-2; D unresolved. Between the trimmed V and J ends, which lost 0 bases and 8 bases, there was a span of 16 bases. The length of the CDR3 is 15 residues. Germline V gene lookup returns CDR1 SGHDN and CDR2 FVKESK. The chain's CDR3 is CASSQDLRGFMGYTF. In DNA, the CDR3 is TGTGCCAGCAGCCAAGACTTACGGGGATTCATGGGCTACACCTTC.

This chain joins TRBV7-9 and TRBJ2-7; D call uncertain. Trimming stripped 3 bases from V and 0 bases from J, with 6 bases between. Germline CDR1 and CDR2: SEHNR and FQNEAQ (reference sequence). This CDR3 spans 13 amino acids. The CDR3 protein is CASSFDSSYEQYF. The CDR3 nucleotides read TGTGCCAGCAGCTTCGATAGCTCCTACGAGCAGTACTTC. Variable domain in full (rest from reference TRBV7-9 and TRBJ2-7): DTGVSQNPRHKITKRGQNVTFRCDPISEHNRLYWYRQTLGQGPEFLTYFQNEAQLEKSRLLSDRFSAERPKGSFSTLEIQRTEQGDSAMYLCASSFDSSYEQYFGPGTRLTVT.

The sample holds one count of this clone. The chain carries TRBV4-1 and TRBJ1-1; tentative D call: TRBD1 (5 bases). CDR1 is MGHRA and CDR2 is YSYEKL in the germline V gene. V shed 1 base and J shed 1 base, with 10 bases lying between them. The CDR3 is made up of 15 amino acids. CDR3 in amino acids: CASSQGKGKNTEAFF. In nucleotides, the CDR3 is TGCGCCAGCAGCCAAGGGAAGGGGAAGAACACTGAAGCTTTCTTT.

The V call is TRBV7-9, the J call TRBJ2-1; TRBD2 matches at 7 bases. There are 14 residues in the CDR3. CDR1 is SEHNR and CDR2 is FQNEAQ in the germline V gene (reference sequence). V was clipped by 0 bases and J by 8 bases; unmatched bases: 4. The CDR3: CASSLAGLVHEQFF. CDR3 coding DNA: TGTGCCAGCAGCTTAGCCGGACTAGTCCATGAGCAGTTCTTC.

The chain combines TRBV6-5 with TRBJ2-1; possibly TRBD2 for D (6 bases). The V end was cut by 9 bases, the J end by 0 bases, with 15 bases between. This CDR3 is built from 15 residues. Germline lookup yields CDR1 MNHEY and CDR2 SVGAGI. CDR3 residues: CASTQLADSYNEQFF. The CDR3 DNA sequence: TGTGCCAGTACCCAGTTAGCGGACTCCTACAATGAGCAGTTCTTC.

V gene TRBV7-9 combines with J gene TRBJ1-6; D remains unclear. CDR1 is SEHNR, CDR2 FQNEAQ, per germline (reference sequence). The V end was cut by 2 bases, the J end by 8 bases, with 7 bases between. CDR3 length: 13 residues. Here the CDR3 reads CASSLRQDSPLHF. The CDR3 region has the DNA TGTGCCAGCAGCTTACGACAAGATTCACCCCTCCACTTT.

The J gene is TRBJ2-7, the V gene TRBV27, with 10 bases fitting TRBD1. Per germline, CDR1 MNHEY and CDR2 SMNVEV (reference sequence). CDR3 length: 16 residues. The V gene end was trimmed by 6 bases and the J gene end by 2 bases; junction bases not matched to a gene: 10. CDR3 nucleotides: TGTGCCAGCAGCCATTTGGGACAGGGGTTCGCCTACGAGCAGTACTTC. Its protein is CASSHLGQGFAYEQYF.

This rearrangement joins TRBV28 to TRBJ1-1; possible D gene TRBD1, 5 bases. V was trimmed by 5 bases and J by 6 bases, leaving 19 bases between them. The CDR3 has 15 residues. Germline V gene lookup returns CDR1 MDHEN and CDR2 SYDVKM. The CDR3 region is CASSPPAGPTSEAFF. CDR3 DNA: TGTGCCAGCAGTCCCCCGGCAGGGCCAACATCTGAAGCTTTCTTT.

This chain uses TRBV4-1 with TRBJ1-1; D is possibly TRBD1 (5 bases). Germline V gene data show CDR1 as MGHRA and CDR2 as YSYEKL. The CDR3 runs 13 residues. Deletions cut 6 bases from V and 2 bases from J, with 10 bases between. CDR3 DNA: TGCGCCAGCAGTTTTACAGGAAACACTGAAGCTTTCTTT. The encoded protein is CASSFTGNTEAFF.

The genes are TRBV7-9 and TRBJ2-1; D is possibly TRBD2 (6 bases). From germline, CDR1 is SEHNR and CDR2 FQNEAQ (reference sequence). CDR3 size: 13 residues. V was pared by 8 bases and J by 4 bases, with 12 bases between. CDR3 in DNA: TGTGCCAGCTACACGGGGGAATACAATGAGCAGTTCTTC. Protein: CASYTGEYNEQFF.

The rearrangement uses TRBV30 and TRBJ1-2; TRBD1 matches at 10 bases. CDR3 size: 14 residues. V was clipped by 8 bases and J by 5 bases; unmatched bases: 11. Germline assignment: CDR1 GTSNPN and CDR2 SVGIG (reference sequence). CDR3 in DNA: TGTGCCGGGAAAGGGACAGGGGTCGGGTATGGCTACACCTTC. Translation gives CAGKGTGVGYGYTF. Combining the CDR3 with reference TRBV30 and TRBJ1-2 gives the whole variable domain SQTIHQWPATLVQPVGSPLSLECTVEGTSNPNLYWYRQAAGRGLQLLFYSVGIGQISSEVPQNLSASRPQDRQFILSSKKLLLSDSGFYLCAGKGTGVGYGYTFGSGTRLTVV.

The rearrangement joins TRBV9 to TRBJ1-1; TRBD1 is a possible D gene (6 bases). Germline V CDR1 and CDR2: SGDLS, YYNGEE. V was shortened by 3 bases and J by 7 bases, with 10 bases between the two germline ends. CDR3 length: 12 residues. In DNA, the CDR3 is TGTGCCAGCAGCGCCCGGACAGATGAAGCTTTCTTT. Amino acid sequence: CASSARTDEAFF. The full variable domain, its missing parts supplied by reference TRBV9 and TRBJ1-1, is DSGVTQTPKHLITATGQRVTLRCSPRSGDLSVYWYQQSLDQGLQFLIQYYNGEERAKGNILERFSAQQFPDLHSELNLSSLELGDSALYFCASSARTDEAFFGQGTRLTVV.

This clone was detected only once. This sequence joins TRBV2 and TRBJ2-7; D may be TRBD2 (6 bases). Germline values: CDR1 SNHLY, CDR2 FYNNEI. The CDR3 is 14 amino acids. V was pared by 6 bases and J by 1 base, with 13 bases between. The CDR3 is CASRQGGASYEQYF. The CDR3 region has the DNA TGTGCCAGCAGGCAGGGCGGGGCTTCCTACGAGCAGTACTTC. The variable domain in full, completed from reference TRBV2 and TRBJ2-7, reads EPEVTQTPSHQVTQMGQEVILRCVPISNHLYFYWYRQILGQKVEFLVSFYNNEISEKSEIFDDQFSVERPDGSNFTLKIRSTKLEDSAMYFCASRQGGASYEQYFGPGTRLTVT.

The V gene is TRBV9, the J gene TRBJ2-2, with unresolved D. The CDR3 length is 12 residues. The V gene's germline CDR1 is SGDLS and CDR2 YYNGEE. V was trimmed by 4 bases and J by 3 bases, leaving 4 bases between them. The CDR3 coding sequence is TGTGCCAGCAGCCCTCACACCGGGGAGCTGTTTTTT. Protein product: CASSPHTGELFF.

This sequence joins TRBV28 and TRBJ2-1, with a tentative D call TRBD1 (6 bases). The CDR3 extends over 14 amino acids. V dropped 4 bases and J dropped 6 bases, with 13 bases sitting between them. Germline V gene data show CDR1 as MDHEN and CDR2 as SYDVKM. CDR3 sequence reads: CASSSPTGINEQFF. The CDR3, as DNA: TGTGCCAGCAGTTCCCCTACAGGGATCAATGAGCAGTTCTTC. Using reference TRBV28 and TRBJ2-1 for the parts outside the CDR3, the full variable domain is DVKVTQSSRYLVKRTGEKVFLECVQDMDHENMFWYRQDPGLGLRLIYFSYDVKMKEKGDIPEGYSVSREKKERFSLILESASTNQTSMYLCASSSPTGINEQFFGPGTRLTVL.

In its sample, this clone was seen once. CDR3 DNA sequence: TGCGCCAGCAGCGCCGACAGGGCCGATCAGCCCCAGCATTTT. It codes for CASSADRADQPQHF. The V and J genes are TRBV10-2 and TRBJ1-5; 7 nucleotides line up with TRBD1. The junction had 7 bases not matched to a gene; V was cut back by 6 bases and J by 5 bases. This CDR3 comprises 14 residues. Germline CDR1 and CDR2: WSHSY and SAAADI.

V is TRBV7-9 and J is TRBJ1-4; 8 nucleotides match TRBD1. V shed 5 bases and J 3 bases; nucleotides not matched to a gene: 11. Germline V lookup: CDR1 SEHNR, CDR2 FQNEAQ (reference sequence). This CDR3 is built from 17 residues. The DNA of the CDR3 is TGTGCCAGCAGCCCTAATGTCGGACAGGGTGCTAATGAAAAACTGTTTTTT. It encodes CASSPNVGQGANEKLFF.

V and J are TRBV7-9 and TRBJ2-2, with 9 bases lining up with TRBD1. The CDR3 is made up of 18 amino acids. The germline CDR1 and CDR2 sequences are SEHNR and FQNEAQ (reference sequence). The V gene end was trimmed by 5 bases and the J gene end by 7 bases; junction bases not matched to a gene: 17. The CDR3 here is CASSTNLRHRGLVGELFF. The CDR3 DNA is TGTGCCAGCAGCACAAATCTCAGGCACAGGGGGCTTGTCGGGGAGCTGTTTTTT.

CDR3 sequence reads: CAIMRGTGDYEQYF. The CDR3 DNA follows: TGTGCCATCATGCGGGGGACAGGGGATTACGAGCAGTACTTC. The chain uses TRBV10-3 and TRBJ2-7, with 10 bases aligning to TRBD1. This CDR3 is built from 14 residues. Germline-derived CDR1 and CDR2 are ENHRY and SYGVKD. Losses at the gene ends were 7 bases for V and 4 bases for J; bases not matched to a gene: 7.

The CDR3 DNA reads TGCGCCAGCAGCCACCCTGGACAGGTGCTTGGGACCCAGTACTTC. Amino acids: CASSHPGQVLGTQYF. The chain is built from TRBV4-1 and TRBJ2-5; 7 nucleotides agree with TRBD1. The germline V gene has CDR1 MGHRA and CDR2 YSYEKL. V was pared by 3 bases and J by 7 bases, with 11 bases of the junction left unmatched. The CDR3 has 15 residues.

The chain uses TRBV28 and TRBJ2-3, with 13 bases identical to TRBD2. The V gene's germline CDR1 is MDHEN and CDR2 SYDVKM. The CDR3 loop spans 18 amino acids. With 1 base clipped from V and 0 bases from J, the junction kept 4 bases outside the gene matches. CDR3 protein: CASSLSGLAGVSTDTQYF. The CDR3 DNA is TGTGCCAGCAGTTTATCAGGACTAGCGGGGGTTAGCACAGATACGCAGTATTTT.